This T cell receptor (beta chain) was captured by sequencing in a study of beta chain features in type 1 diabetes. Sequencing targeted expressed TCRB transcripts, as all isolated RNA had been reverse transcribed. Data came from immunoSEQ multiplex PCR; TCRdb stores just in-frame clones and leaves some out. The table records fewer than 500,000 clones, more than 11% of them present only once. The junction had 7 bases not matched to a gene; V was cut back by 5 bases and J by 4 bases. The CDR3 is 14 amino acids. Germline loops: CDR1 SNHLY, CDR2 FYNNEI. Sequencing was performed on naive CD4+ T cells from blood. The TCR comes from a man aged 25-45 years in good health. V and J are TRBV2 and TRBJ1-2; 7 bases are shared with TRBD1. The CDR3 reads CASSPGQIRYGYTF. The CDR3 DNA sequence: TGTGCCAGCAGTCCGGGACAGATCCGCTATGGCTACACCTTC.